Listed below are T cell receptor beta chains from one sample, sequenced in a study of blood T cells in healthy people across ages. Via MiXCR, TCRdb re-called the 5' RACE reads, giving one row per CDR3 protein. The data contain hundreds of thousands of distinct CDR3 sequences, around 52% of them singletons. Sequencing was carried out using blood. The source is an elderly woman in good health. Each CDR3 is given with its conserved first and last residue. A D gene is named only where the DNA matches it firmly. Clone sizes are given selectively: once, few, many, or a class where the clone is expanded.

v_gene: TRBV7-2
abundance: -
j_gene: TRBJ2-3
d_gene: TRBD2
CDR3nt: TGTGCCAGCAGCGAAGCTGGCGGGGGGGGAGCAGATACGCAGTATTTT
CDR3aa: CASSEAGGGGADTQYF

v_gene: TRBV5-1
abundance: many
j_gene: TRBJ1-5
d_gene: -
CDR3nt: TGCGCCAGCAGCCCGGGGCCCGAATACAATCAGCCCCAGCATTTT
CDR3aa: CASSPGPEYNQPQHF

v_gene: TRBV27
abundance: -
j_gene: TRBJ2-3
d_gene: TRBD2
CDR3nt: TGTGCCAGCAGTTTACTAGCGGGGGGGAGGACAGATGCGCAGTATTTT
CDR3aa: CASSLLAGGRTDAQYF

v_gene: TRBV4-1
abundance: once
j_gene: TRBJ2-1
d_gene: TRBD1
CDR3nt: TGCGCCAGCAACCGTATTCCGGGACAGGGTAACAATGAGCAGTTCTTC
CDR3aa: CASNRIPGQGNNEQFF

v_gene: TRBV19
abundance: -
j_gene: TRBJ2-2
d_gene: TRBD1
CDR3nt: TGTGCCAGTACCATAGGACAGGCCACCGGGGAGCTGTTTTTT
CDR3aa: CASTIGQATGELFF

v_gene: TRBV9
abundance: many
j_gene: TRBJ1-2
d_gene: -
CDR3nt: TGTGCCAGCAGCCCCTTGTTCCCCGTATATGGCTACACCTTC
CDR3aa: CASSPLFPVYGYTF

v_gene: TRBV7-9
abundance: once
j_gene: TRBJ2-7
d_gene: TRBD1
CDR3nt: TGTGCCAGCAGCATAGAACAGGGGGCATACGAGCAGTACTTC
CDR3aa: CASSIEQGAYEQYF

v_gene: TRBV9
abundance: -
j_gene: TRBJ2-1
d_gene: -
CDR3nt: TGTGCCAGCAGCACCGGGACCGTTGGTACAACTGAGCAGTTCTTC
CDR3aa: CASSTGTVGTTEQFF

v_gene: TRBV6-2/TRBV6-3
abundance: -
j_gene: TRBJ1-5
d_gene: -
CDR3nt: TGTGCCAGCAGCCGGACAGAGAGCAATCAGCCCCAGCATTTT
CDR3aa: CASSRTESNQPQHF

v_gene: TRBV5-1
abundance: -
j_gene: TRBJ1-1
d_gene: -
CDR3nt: TGCGCCAGCAGCTTGGGTCCAGGAGGTAGGACTGAAGCTTTCTTT
CDR3aa: CASSLGPGGRTEAFF

v_gene: TRBV15
abundance: -
j_gene: TRBJ2-7
d_gene: -
CDR3nt: TGTGCCACCAGCACCCCATCGCAGTACTACGAGCAGTACTTC
CDR3aa: CATSTPSQYYEQYF

v_gene: TRBV6-1
abundance: -
j_gene: TRBJ1-5
d_gene: TRBD1
CDR3nt: TGTGCCAGCCGGGGACAGGGGGCTAAGCCCCAGCATTTT
CDR3aa: CASRGQGAKPQHF

v_gene: TRBV19
abundance: -
j_gene: TRBJ2-2
d_gene: TRBD1
CDR3nt: TGTGCCAGTAGTATTTTTCCCCAGGGGGCTCGGCCCGGGGAGCTGTTTTTT
CDR3aa: CASSIFPQGARPGELFF

v_gene: TRBV28
abundance: many
j_gene: TRBJ2-3
d_gene: TRBD1
CDR3nt: TGTGCCAGCAGTCCTCCGGGACAGGGAACAGATACGCAGTATTTT
CDR3aa: CASSPPGQGTDTQYF

v_gene: TRBV5-1
abundance: many
j_gene: TRBJ2-1
d_gene: -
CDR3nt: TGTGCCAGCACCCAGACAGGTTACAATGAGCAGTTCTTC
CDR3aa: CASTQTGYNEQFF

v_gene: TRBV9
abundance: many
j_gene: TRBJ2-3
d_gene: -
CDR3nt: TGTGCCAGCAGCGTACGGATGGACACAGATACGCAGTATTTT
CDR3aa: CASSVRMDTDTQYF

v_gene: TRBV10-3
abundance: -
j_gene: TRBJ2-1
d_gene: TRBD2
CDR3nt: TGTGCCATCAGTGAGGAAGTAGGGACTAGCGGGAGAGTGGGTCAGTTCTTC
CDR3aa: CAISEEVGTSGRVGQFF

v_gene: TRBV4-3
abundance: -
j_gene: TRBJ2-5
d_gene: -
CDR3nt: TGCGCCAGCAGCCAGGACGGTTTTGGGAGGGAGACCCAGTACTTC
CDR3aa: CASSQDGFGRETQYF

v_gene: TRBV10-3
abundance: -
j_gene: TRBJ1-6
d_gene: -
CDR3nt: TGTGCCATCAGTGAAGGGGGGGGGCAGGCACCCCTCCACTTT
CDR3aa: CAISEGGGQAPLHF

v_gene: TRBV28
abundance: -
j_gene: TRBJ2-7
d_gene: -
CDR3nt: TGTGCCAGCAGTCCCCCCAACAGGTCCTACAATGAGCAGTACTTC
CDR3aa: CASSPPNRSYNEQYF

v_gene: TRBV27
abundance: once
j_gene: TRBJ2-3
d_gene: TRBD2
CDR3nt: TGTGCCAGCAGTTTATCGAGGTCAGAGCGGGAAGCGCAGTATTTT
CDR3aa: CASSLSRSEREAQYF

v_gene: TRBV27
abundance: -
j_gene: TRBJ1-2
d_gene: -
CDR3nt: TGTGCCAGCACCCCCCGGGGAGGGTCGGGCTATGGCTACACCTTC
CDR3aa: CASTPRGGSGYGYTF

v_gene: TRBV18
abundance: few
j_gene: TRBJ2-5
d_gene: -
CDR3nt: TGTGCCAGCTCGCCACGACAGCCACAAGAGACCCAGTACTTC
CDR3aa: CASSPRQPQETQYF

v_gene: TRBV20-1
abundance: -
j_gene: TRBJ2-3
d_gene: TRBD2
CDR3nt: TGCAGTGCTAGAGATCCGGGACTAATGTCAGATACGCAGTATTTT
CDR3aa: CSARDPGLMSDTQYF

v_gene: TRBV12-3/TRBV12-4
abundance: few
j_gene: TRBJ1-2
d_gene: TRBD1
CDR3nt: TGTGCCAGCAGTACCGGGACAGGGCTCTCCTATGGCTACACCTTC
CDR3aa: CASSTGTGLSYGYTF

v_gene: TRBV28
abundance: -
j_gene: TRBJ1-1
d_gene: TRBD1
CDR3nt: TGTGCCAGCAGTTCTTTTGGACAGGGGGCCGCTGAAGCTTTCTTT
CDR3aa: CASSSFGQGAAEAFF

v_gene: TRBV29-1
abundance: -
j_gene: TRBJ2-4
d_gene: -
CDR3nt: TGCAGCGTTGCATCGGCAGGAAACGCTCTAGCCAAAAACATTCAGTACTTC
CDR3aa: CSVASAGNALAKNIQYF

v_gene: TRBV29-1
abundance: -
j_gene: TRBJ2-3
d_gene: -
CDR3nt: TGCAGCGTTGACCTGGCTCCGGTTAGGGATACGCAGTATTTT
CDR3aa: CSVDLAPVRDTQYF

v_gene: TRBV14
abundance: -
j_gene: TRBJ1-6
d_gene: -
CDR3nt: TGTGCCAGCAGCCTCTTGGGTTCACCCCTCCACTTT
CDR3aa: CASSLLGSPLHF

v_gene: TRBV7-9
abundance: -
j_gene: TRBJ2-1
d_gene: TRBD2
CDR3nt: TGTGCCAGCAGCCCCCGCGGGAGACGTAGCAATGAGCAGTTCTTC
CDR3aa: CASSPRGRRSNEQFF

v_gene: TRBV20-1
abundance: -
j_gene: TRBJ2-3
d_gene: -
CDR3nt: TGCAGTGCCCGCGGGCAAGGAGACAGAGATACGCAGTATTTT
CDR3aa: CSARGQGDRDTQYF

v_gene: TRBV5-1
abundance: -
j_gene: TRBJ2-3
d_gene: -
CDR3nt: TGCGCCAGCAGCTTAATGGGTGACACAGATACGCAGTATTTT
CDR3aa: CASSLMGDTDTQYF

v_gene: TRBV5-1
abundance: many
j_gene: TRBJ2-5
d_gene: -
CDR3nt: TGCGCCAGCAGCCCGCTAGCTACGAAAGAGACCCAGTACTTC
CDR3aa: CASSPLATKETQYF

v_gene: TRBV7-2
abundance: -
j_gene: TRBJ2-3
d_gene: -
CDR3nt: TGTGCCTGCAGCTTACGTTTCCCGAGTTCAAGAGATACGCAGTATTTT
CDR3aa: CACSLRFPSSRDTQYF

v_gene: TRBV5-1
abundance: -
j_gene: TRBJ1-1
d_gene: -
CDR3nt: TGCGCCAGCAGCTTGGGTGAGGGGCCCGCTGAAGCTTTCTTT
CDR3aa: CASSLGEGPAEAFF

v_gene: TRBV27
abundance: few
j_gene: TRBJ2-1
d_gene: -
CDR3nt: TGTGCCAGCAGTTTTTACACAAGCTCCTACAATGAGCAGTTCTTC
CDR3aa: CASSFYTSSYNEQFF

v_gene: TRBV3-1
abundance: few
j_gene: TRBJ2-2
d_gene: -
CDR3nt: TGTGCCAGCAGCCCCCCCTCCGGAGAGCTGTTTTTT
CDR3aa: CASSPPSGELFF

v_gene: TRBV5-1
abundance: -
j_gene: TRBJ2-7
d_gene: TRBD2
CDR3nt: TGCGCCAGCAGCGAAACTAGCGGGAGCACCCTCGAGCAGTACTTC
CDR3aa: CASSETSGSTLEQYF

v_gene: TRBV7-2
abundance: once
j_gene: TRBJ2-7
d_gene: -
CDR3nt: TGTGCCAGCAGCCCTTGGTCGAGCAATCCTATTGGCGAGCAGTACTTC
CDR3aa: CASSPWSSNPIGEQYF

v_gene: TRBV6-6
abundance: -
j_gene: TRBJ2-7
d_gene: -
CDR3nt: TGCACCAGCAGTTACTCGACAGTTAATCCCTACGAGCAGTACTTC
CDR3aa: CTSSYSTVNPYEQYF

v_gene: TRBV9
abundance: many
j_gene: TRBJ2-1
d_gene: -
CDR3nt: TGTGCCAGCAGCGTCCAACCCAGGGCCGGAGGAGGGCCTAATGAGCAGTTCTTC
CDR3aa: CASSVQPRAGGGPNEQFF

v_gene: TRBV4-2
abundance: many
j_gene: TRBJ2-1
d_gene: TRBD2
CDR3nt: TGTGCCAGCAGCCAAGACCTAGCGGGTATGTTTCAGTTCTTC
CDR3aa: CASSQDLAGMFQFF

v_gene: TRBV20-1
abundance: -
j_gene: TRBJ2-4
d_gene: -
CDR3nt: TGCAGTGCTAGAGATTCCAGTGCTATGACCAAAAACATTCAGTACTTC
CDR3aa: CSARDSSAMTKNIQYF

v_gene: TRBV7-2
abundance: -
j_gene: TRBJ2-1
d_gene: -
CDR3nt: TGTGCCAGCAGTCCCTCCCGACTCTACAGTGAGCAGTTCTTC
CDR3aa: CASSPSRLYSEQFF

v_gene: TRBV29-1
abundance: many
j_gene: TRBJ2-7
d_gene: -
CDR3nt: TGCAGCGTTGAAACCCAACAGCTTACAGGGGAGCAGTACTTC
CDR3aa: CSVETQQLTGEQYF

v_gene: TRBV27
abundance: many
j_gene: TRBJ1-6
d_gene: -
CDR3nt: TGTGCCAGCAGTAGGACGCGGTTCGATGCACCCCTCCACTTT
CDR3aa: CASSRTRFDAPLHF

v_gene: TRBV4-3
abundance: -
j_gene: TRBJ1-1
d_gene: -
CDR3nt: TGCGCCAGCAGCCTCATAAGGGGGGGGAACACTGAAGCTTTCTTT
CDR3aa: CASSLIRGGNTEAFF

v_gene: TRBV12-3/TRBV12-4
abundance: -
j_gene: TRBJ1-2
d_gene: -
CDR3nt: TGTGCCAGCAGTTTGTCGGAGACAGGTCGGAAGGGCTACACCTTC
CDR3aa: CASSLSETGRKGYTF

v_gene: TRBV12-3/TRBV12-4
abundance: -
j_gene: TRBJ2-7
d_gene: -
CDR3nt: TGTGCCAGCAGCCCTTCGGTGGACCCTTACGAGCAGTACTTC
CDR3aa: CASSPSVDPYEQYF